The rows below give T cell receptor beta chains drawn from one sample of a study of spatial heterogeneity in lung cancer. TCRdb reanalysed the 5' RACE reads using MiXCR and keeps one entry per CDR3 protein. The profile shows around 110,000 distinct CDR3 sequences, approximately 12% of them singletons. Sequences were derived from PBMCs, sampled at follow-up. These receptors all stem from a male donor with early-stage non-small cell lung cancer. CDR3s include the opening cysteine and the closing phenylalanine or tryptophan. D genes are given only for firm matches. Some rows mark clone size as missing; the rest say once, few, many or name a class of expanded clone.

clone_size j_call d_call v_call cdr3_nt cdr3_aa
- TRBJ2-1 TRBD1 TRBV5-4 TGTGCCAGCAGGGGAGGGGACAGGGGGTCACAGTTCTTC CASRGGDRGSQFF
few TRBJ1-6 - TRBV12-3/TRBV12-4 TGTGCCAGCAGTCCCGTGTTTGTAGGATCACCCCTCCACTTT CASSPVFVGSPLHF
- TRBJ2-1 - TRBV28 TGTGCCAGCGTAGGGGGTGCATTCTCCTACAATGAGCAGTTCTTC CASVGGAFSYNEQFF
many TRBJ2-5 TRBD2 TRBV7-2 TGTGCCAGCAGCTTAGCAGCGGCGGGGGGAGGAGAGACCCAGTACTTC CASSLAAAGGGETQYF
- TRBJ2-6 TRBD1 TRBV2 TGTGCCAGCTCCAAGGAGGGGACAGGGGGCTCTGGGGCCAACGTCCTGACTTTC CASSKEGTGGSGANVLTF
- TRBJ1-5 TRBD1 TRBV19 TGTGCCAGTACCCCCCCGGGACAGAGGGTTCGGGCCCAGCATTTT CASTPPGQRVRAQHF
many TRBJ2-1 - TRBV4-3 TGCGCCAGCAGCCAAGATATAGCATCAAATGAGCAGTTCTTC CASSQDIASNEQFF
few TRBJ2-1 TRBD1 TRBV7-9 TGTGCCAGCAGCACTTACAGGGGGCGCGGATACAATGAGCAGTTCTTC CASSTYRGRGYNEQFF
medium-sized TRBJ1-6 TRBD1 TRBV5-6 TGTGCCAGCAGCCCCAGGCTGGGACAGTGCACCTTT CASSPRLGQCTF
- TRBJ2-2 - TRBV7-8 TGTGCCAGCAGCTTAGAGGGGACCGCGAACACCGGGGAGCTGTTTTTT CASSLEGTANTGELFF
few TRBJ2-2 TRBD2 TRBV12-3/TRBV12-4 TGTGCCAGCAGTCCCCGACTAGCGGGGGCCGGGGTCACCGGGGAGCTGTTTTTT CASSPRLAGAGVTGELFF
few TRBJ2-5 TRBD2 TRBV6-5 TGTGCCAGCAGTTTGGGACTAGCGGGGGAATTGGAGACCCAGTACTTC CASSLGLAGELETQYF
many TRBJ1-2 - TRBV10-3 TGTGCCATCAGGGCGGACCCCGGCGACTATGGCTACACCTTC CAIRADPGDYGYTF
few TRBJ2-1 TRBD2 TRBV30 TGTGCCTGGTTGAGGGACAGCGGGGGGTCCTACAATGAGCAGTTCTTC CAWLRDSGGSYNEQFF
- TRBJ1-2 - TRBV2 TGTGCCAGCAGTATCGGGGGGGCCTATGGCTACACCTTC CASSIGGAYGYTF
few TRBJ1-2 - TRBV12-3/TRBV12-4 TGTGCCAGCAGTTTACCCCCCTTTGACTATGGCTACACCTTC CASSLPPFDYGYTF
few TRBJ2-7 TRBD1 TRBV28 TGTGCCAGCAGTTTACCGGGGACAGGGAGGAGCGAGCAGTACTTC CASSLPGTGRSEQYF
many TRBJ1-4 - TRBV28 TGTGCCAGCGGGAGGGGGGCACCTAATGAAAAACTGTTTTTT CASGRGAPNEKLFF
few TRBJ2-4 - TRBV18 TGTGCCAGCTCACCACCGCAAACCCTAGCCAAAAACATTCAGTACTTC CASSPPQTLAKNIQYF
many TRBJ2-2 TRBD1 TRBV20-1 TGCAGTGCTAGAGAGGGGACAGGGGCCGGGGAGCTGTTTTTT CSAREGTGAGELFF
- TRBJ1-5 - TRBV27 TGTGCCAGCAGTCTCCGGCAGGGCAATCAGCCCCAGCATTTT CASSLRQGNQPQHF
- TRBJ2-6 - TRBV4-3 TGCGCCAGCGGGAGGTCCTCTGGGGCCAACGTCCTGACTTTC CASGRSSGANVLTF
few TRBJ2-1 - TRBV7-2 TGTGCCAGCAGCTTAGGGCTAGGGCATGAGCAGTTCTTC CASSLGLGHEQFF
- TRBJ2-5 - TRBV5-5 TGTGCCAGCAGCGCGCAATCAGAGACCCAGTACTTC CASSAQSETQYF
few TRBJ2-5 - TRBV28 TGTGCCAGCAGCCCGACTTTTGGGGCGGGACAAGAGACCCAGTACTTC CASSPTFGAGQETQYF
- TRBJ1-3 TRBD1 TRBV7-2 TGTGCCAGCAGCTCACCGGGACAGGGTAACACCATATATTTT CASSSPGQGNTIYF
- TRBJ2-7 - TRBV4-2 TGTGCCAGCAGCCAAGATCCCCAGGCATACGAGCAGTACTTC CASSQDPQAYEQYF
many TRBJ2-7 - TRBV4-1 TGCGCCAGCAGCCACCAGGTCACCGACGAGCAGTACTTC CASSHQVTDEQYF
- TRBJ1-1 TRBD1 TRBV5-1 TGCGCCAGCAGCTCCCAGGGGGACACTGAAGCTTTCTTT CASSSQGDTEAFF
few TRBJ1-2 TRBD1 TRBV5-1 TGCGCCAGCAGCTTGGCCCTGACAGGGGAAAACACCTTC CASSLALTGENTF
few TRBJ1-5 - TRBV12-3/TRBV12-4 TGTGCCAGCAAGGATAGCAATCAGCCCCAGCATTTT CASKDSNQPQHF
many TRBJ1-1 - TRBV12-3/TRBV12-4 TGTGCCAGCAGTGGGGACAAGAACACTGAAGCTTTCTTT CASSGDKNTEAFF
- TRBJ2-1 TRBD2 TRBV25-1 TGTGCCAGCTCAGCACCACGGGGGGGGTACAATGAGCAGTTCTTC CASSAPRGGYNEQFF
- TRBJ2-4 - TRBV6-2/TRBV6-3 TGTGCCAGCAGTTACGAAAAGGGGGAGGGTAGATTAGCTAAAAACATTCAGTACTTC CASSYEKGEGRLAKNIQYF
- TRBJ1-1 - TRBV4-1 TGCGCCAGCAGCCAAGAGAAATTTAAGCCTATTTTTACTGAAGCTTTCTTT CASSQEKFKPIFTEAFF
- TRBJ1-6 - TRBV27 TGTGCCAGCAGTCTGGGGCGGGCCCGGGTGGCCCTCCACTTT CASSLGRARVALHF
few TRBJ1-4 - TRBV28 TGTGCCAGCAGCCCGGGGGGGATTAATGAAAAACTGTTTTTT CASSPGGINEKLFF
- TRBJ1-5 - TRBV2 TGTGCCAGCAACCCGGACAGCAATCAGCCCCAGCATTTT CASNPDSNQPQHF
many TRBJ1-6 - TRBV20-1 TGCAGTGCCCAGACGGGGAGCTCCTATAATTCACCCCTCCACTTT CSAQTGSSYNSPLHF
- TRBJ1-6 - TRBV7-3 TGTGCCAGCCGTGACGACGGGGAATCACCCCTCCACTTT CASRDDGESPLHF
- TRBJ1-3 TRBD1 TRBV25-1 TGTGCCAGCAGTGATTTCACAGGGGGCCCTGGAAACACCATATATTTT CASSDFTGGPGNTIYF
few TRBJ1-2 - TRBV20-1 TGCAGTGCTAGAAGGGACACAGCTAACTATGGCTACACCTTC CSARRDTANYGYTF
many TRBJ1-3 TRBD1 TRBV7-8 TGTGCCAGCAGCTTCCTCCGTCGGGCTTACCGGACAGGATCAACTGGAAACACCATATATTTT CASSFLRRAYRTGSTGNTIYF
few TRBJ2-1 - TRBV7-9 TGTGCCAGCAGCTTATTGCGCGGACGGGCAGAACAGTTCTTC CASSLLRGRAEQFF
few TRBJ2-5 - TRBV19 TGTGCCAGTATCCCCGGGTTGCTACAAGAGACCCAGTACTTC CASIPGLLQETQYF
- TRBJ2-5 - TRBV29-1 TGCAGCGTTGTACAGGGAGGGAGAGAGACCCAGTACTTC CSVVQGGRETQYF
- TRBJ1-4 TRBD1 TRBV19 TGTGCCAGTACGCGGCGCAGGGGGGCAACTAATGAAAAACTGTTTTTT CASTRRRGATNEKLFF
few TRBJ1-4 TRBD1 TRBV28 TGTGCCACACACTTCCTGACAGGGGGCGGTGAAAAACTGTTTTTT CATHFLTGGGEKLFF
- TRBJ2-1 TRBD2 TRBV24-1 TGTGCCACCAGTGGCTACTTGGGACTAGCGGGACACAATGAGCAGTTCTTC CATSGYLGLAGHNEQFF
- TRBJ2-7 - TRBV20-1 TGCAGTGCTAGCCCTAGGAGACAGCAGATTCACGAGCAGTACTTC CSASPRRQQIHEQYF
many TRBJ1-5 - TRBV20-1 TGCAGTGCTAAGGTGACAGCCTCCAATCAGCCCCAGCATTTT CSAKVTASNQPQHF
- TRBJ1-4 - TRBV6-5 TGTGCCAGCAGATTTCATGGATCCTGGAACGAAAAACTGTTTTTT CASRFHGSWNEKLFF
many TRBJ1-4 - TRBV7-9 TGTGCCAGCAGCTCCGAAAAACTGTTTTTT CASSSEKLFF
- TRBJ2-1 - TRBV28 TGTGCCAGCAGTTCCCCGGTAGGTGAGCAGTTCTTC CASSSPVGEQFF
many TRBJ2-7 - TRBV7-3 TGTGCCAGCAGCCCCTACCGAGGCGGGACCTACGAGCAGTACTTC CASSPYRGGTYEQYF
- TRBJ2-1 TRBD1 TRBV6-5 TGTGCCAGCAGACCTCTTCAGGGGGTCTACAATGAGCAGTTCTTC CASRPLQGVYNEQFF
- TRBJ1-1 - TRBV11-1 TGTGCCAGCAGCTTATTTCTGAACACTGAAGCTTTCTTT CASSLFLNTEAFF
- TRBJ1-1 - TRBV18 TGTGCCAGCTCACCACCCCGAGCAGGACAGATTTCAACTGAAGCTTTCTTT CASSPPRAGQISTEAFF